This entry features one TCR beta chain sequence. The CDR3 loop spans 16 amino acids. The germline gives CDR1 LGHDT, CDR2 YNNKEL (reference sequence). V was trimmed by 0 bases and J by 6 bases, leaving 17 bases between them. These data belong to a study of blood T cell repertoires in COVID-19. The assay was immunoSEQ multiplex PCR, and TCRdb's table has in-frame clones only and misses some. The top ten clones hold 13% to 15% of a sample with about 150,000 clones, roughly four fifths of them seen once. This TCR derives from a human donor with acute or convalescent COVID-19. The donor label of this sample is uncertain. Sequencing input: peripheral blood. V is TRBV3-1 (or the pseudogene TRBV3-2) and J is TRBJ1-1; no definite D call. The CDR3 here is CASSQDTRLSGSEAFF. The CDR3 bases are TGTGCCAGCAGCCAAGATACACGTCTCAGCGGCTCTGAAGCTTTCTTT.